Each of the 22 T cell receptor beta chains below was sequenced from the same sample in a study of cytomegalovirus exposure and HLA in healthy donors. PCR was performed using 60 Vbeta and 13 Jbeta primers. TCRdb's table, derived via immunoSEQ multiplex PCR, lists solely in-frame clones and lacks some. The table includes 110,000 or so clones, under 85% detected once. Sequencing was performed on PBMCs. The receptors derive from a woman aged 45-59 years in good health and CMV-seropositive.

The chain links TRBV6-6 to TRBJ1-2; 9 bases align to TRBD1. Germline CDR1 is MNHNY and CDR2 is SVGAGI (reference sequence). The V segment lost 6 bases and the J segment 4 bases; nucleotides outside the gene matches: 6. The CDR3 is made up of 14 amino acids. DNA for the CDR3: TGTGCCAGCAGCCGACAGGGGGAGGGCTATGGCTACACCTTC. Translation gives CASSRQGEGYGYTF.

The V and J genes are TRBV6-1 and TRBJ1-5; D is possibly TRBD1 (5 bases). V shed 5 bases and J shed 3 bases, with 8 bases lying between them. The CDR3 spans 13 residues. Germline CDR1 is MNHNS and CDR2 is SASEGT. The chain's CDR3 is CASSRQPNQPQHF. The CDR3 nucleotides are TGTGCCAGCAGTAGACAGCCCAATCAGCCCCAGCATTTT.

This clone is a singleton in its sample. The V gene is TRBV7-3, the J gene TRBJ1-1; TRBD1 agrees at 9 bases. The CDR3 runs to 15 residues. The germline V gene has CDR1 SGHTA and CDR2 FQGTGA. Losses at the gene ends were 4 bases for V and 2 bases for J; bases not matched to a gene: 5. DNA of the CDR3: TGTGCCAGCAGCTCGGGACAGGGACGAAACACTGAAGCTTTCTTT. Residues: CASSSGQGRNTEAFF.

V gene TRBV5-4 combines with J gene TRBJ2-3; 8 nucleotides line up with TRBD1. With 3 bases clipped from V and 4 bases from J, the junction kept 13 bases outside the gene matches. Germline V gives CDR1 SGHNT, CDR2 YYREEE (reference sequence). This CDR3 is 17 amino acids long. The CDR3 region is CASSSMQGASRADTQYF. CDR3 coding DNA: TGTGCCAGCAGCTCTATGCAGGGGGCAAGCAGAGCAGATACGCAGTATTTT.

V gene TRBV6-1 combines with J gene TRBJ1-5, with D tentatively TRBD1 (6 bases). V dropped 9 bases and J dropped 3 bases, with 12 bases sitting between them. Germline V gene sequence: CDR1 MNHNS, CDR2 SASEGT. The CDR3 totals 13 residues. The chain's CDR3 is CASLRTANQPQHF. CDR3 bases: TGTGCCAGTCTAAGGACAGCCAATCAGCCCCAGCATTTT.

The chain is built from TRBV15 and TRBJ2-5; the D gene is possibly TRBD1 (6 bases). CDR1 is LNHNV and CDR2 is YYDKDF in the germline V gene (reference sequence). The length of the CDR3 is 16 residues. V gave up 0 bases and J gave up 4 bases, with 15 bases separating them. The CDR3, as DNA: TGTGCCACCAGCAGAGAGAGGCAGGGGATTGGAGAGACCCAGTACTTC. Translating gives CATSRERQGIGETQYF.

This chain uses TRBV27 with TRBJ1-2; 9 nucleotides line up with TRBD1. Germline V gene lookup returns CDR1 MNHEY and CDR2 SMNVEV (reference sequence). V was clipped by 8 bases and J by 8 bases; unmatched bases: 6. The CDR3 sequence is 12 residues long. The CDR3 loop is CASGTGPEGYTF. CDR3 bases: TGTGCCAGCGGGACAGGGCCTGAGGGCTACACCTTC.

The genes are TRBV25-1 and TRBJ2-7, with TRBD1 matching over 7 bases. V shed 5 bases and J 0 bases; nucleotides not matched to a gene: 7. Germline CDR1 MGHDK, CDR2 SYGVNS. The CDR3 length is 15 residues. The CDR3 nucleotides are TGTGCCAGCAGTCCCTCCCGGACAGGCTCCTACGAGCAGTACTTC. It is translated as CASSPSRTGSYEQYF.

The CDR3 protein is CASSLRGGSGSYEQYF. The CDR3 region has the DNA TGTGCCAGCAGCTTAAGGGGGGGGTCAGGGTCCTACGAGCAGTACTTC. The rearrangement uses TRBV7-2 and TRBJ2-7; weak D call: TRBD2 (7 bases). CDR1 SGHTA and CDR2 FQGNSA come from the germline V gene. The length of the CDR3 is 16 residues. The V end lost 2 bases, the J end lost 1 base, and 15 bases lay between the germline ends.

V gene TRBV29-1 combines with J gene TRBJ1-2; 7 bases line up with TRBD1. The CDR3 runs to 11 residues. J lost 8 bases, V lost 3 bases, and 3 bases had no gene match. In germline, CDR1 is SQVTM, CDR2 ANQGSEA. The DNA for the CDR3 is TGCAGCGTTGACAGGGGGGACGGCTACACCTTC. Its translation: CSVDRGDGYTF. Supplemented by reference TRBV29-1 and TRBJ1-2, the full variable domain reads SAVISQKPSRDICQRGTSLTIQCQVDSQVTMMFWYRQQPGQSLTLIATANQGSEATYESGFVIDKFPISRPNLTFSTLTVSNMSPEDSSIYLCSVDRGDGYTFGSGTRLTVV.

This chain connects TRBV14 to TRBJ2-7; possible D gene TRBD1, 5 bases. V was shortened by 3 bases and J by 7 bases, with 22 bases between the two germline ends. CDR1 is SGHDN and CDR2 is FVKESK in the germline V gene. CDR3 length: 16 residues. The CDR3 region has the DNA TGTGCCAGCAGCCACGCCCAACAGGTAGACCTTCGAGAGCAGTACTTC. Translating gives CASSHAQQVDLREQYF.

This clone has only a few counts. CDR3 amino acids: CASSTYGQFYEQYF. For the CDR3, the DNA is TGCGCCAGCAGCACATACGGACAGTTCTACGAGCAGTACTTC. This sequence joins TRBV5-1 and TRBJ2-7, with TRBD1 as a possible D gene (6 bases). The CDR3 loop spans 14 amino acids. The V end was cut by 4 bases, the J end by 3 bases, with 14 bases between. Germline V gene sequence: CDR1 SGHRS, CDR2 YFSETQ.

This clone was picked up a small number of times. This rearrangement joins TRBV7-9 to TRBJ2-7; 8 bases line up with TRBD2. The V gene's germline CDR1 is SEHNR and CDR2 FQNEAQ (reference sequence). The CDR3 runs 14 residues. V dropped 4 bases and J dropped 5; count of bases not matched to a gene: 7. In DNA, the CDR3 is TGTGCCAGCAGCTCCTCCGGGACTAGTGACGAGCAGTACTTC. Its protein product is CASSSSGTSDEQYF.

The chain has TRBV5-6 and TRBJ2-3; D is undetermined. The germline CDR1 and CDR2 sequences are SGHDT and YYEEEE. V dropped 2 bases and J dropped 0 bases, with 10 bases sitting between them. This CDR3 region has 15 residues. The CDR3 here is CASSFRGTSTDTQYF. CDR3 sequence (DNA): TGTGCCAGCAGCTTCCGCGGTACTAGCACAGATACGCAGTATTTT.

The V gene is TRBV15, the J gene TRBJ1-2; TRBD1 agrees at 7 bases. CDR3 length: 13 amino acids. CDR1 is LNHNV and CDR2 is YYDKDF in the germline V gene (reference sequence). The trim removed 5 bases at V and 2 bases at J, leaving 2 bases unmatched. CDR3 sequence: CATSLTGNYGYTF. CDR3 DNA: TGTGCCACCAGCTTGACAGGGAACTATGGCTACACCTTC.

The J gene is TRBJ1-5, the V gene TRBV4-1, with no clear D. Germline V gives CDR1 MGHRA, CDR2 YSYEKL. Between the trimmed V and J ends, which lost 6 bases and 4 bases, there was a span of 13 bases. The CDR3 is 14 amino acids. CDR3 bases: TGCGCCAGCAGTGTGGCCCCGATTAATCAGCCCCAGCATTTT. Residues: CASSVAPINQPQHF.

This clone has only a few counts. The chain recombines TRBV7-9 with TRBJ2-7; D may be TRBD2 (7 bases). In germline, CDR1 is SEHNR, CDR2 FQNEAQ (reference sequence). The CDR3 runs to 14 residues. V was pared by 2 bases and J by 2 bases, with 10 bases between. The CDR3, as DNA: TGTGCCAGCAGCTTAAGCGGGGACACCTACGAGCAGTACTTC. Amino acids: CASSLSGDTYEQYF.

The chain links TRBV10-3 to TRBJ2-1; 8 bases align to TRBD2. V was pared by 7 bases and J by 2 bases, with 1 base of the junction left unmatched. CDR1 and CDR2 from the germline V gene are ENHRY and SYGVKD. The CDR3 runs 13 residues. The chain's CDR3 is CAINGGAYNEQFF. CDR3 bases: TGTGCCATCAACGGGGGGGCCTACAATGAGCAGTTCTTC.

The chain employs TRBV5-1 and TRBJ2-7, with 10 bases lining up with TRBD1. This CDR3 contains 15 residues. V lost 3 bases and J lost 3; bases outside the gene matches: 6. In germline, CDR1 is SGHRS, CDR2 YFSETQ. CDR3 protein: CASSSTGTGDYEQYF. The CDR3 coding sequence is TGCGCCAGCAGCTCAACCGGGACAGGGGACTACGAGCAGTACTTC.

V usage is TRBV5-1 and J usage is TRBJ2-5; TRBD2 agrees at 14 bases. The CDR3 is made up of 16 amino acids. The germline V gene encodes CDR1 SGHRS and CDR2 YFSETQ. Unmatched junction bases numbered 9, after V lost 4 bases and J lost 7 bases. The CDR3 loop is CASSPGTSGGSGTQYF. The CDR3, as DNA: TGCGCCAGCAGCCCGGGGACTAGCGGGGGCTCTGGGACCCAGTACTTC.

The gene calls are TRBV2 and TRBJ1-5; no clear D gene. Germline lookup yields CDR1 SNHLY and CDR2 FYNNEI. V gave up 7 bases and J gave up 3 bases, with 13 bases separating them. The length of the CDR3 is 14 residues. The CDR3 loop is CASNLFRDNQPQHF. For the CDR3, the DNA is TGTGCCAGCAACCTCTTCCGGGACAATCAGCCCCAGCATTTT.

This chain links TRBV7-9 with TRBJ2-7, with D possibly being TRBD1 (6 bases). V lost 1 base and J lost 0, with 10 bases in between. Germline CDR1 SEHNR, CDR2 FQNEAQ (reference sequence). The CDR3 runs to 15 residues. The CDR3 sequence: CASSLEGGSSYEQYF. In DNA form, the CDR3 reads TGTGCCAGCAGCTTAGAAGGGGGTAGCTCCTACGAGCAGTACTTC. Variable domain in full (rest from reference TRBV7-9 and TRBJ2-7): DTGVSQNPRHKITKRGQNVTFRCDPISEHNRLYWYRQTLGQGPEFLTYFQNEAQLEKSRLLSDRFSAERPKGSFSTLEIQRTEQGDSAMYLCASSLEGGSSYEQYFGPGTRLTVT.